The next 19 T cell receptor beta chains were all read from a single sample in a study of cytomegalovirus exposure and HLA in healthy donors. The study ran its PCR with 60 Vbeta and 13 Jbeta primers. TCRdb's copy holds only in-frame clones and misses some; the assay was immunoSEQ multiplex PCR. The data show about 160,000 clones, 80% to 85% seen once. Sequenced: PBMCs. These receptors all come from a woman between 18 and 30 years old in good health and CMV-seronegative.

The chain carries TRBV11-3 and TRBJ1-3; D may be TRBD1 (6 bases). Germline V gives CDR1 SGHNT, CDR2 YENEEA. V lost 6 bases, J lost 7 bases, and 13 bases lay in between. This CDR3 has 13 residues. DNA of the CDR3: TGTGCCAGCAGAAAGGGACAACAGAACACCATATATTTT. Protein product: CASRKGQQNTIYF.

The chain links TRBV29-1 to TRBJ1-1; 7 nucleotides match TRBD1. This CDR3 contains 16 residues. Germline V CDR1 and CDR2: SQVTM, ANQGSEA. V gave up 0 bases and J gave up 4 bases; unmatched junction bases: 11. In DNA form, the CDR3 reads TGCAGCGTTGAAGATCAGGGGGGACAGACATTCACTGAAGCTTTCTTT. Translated: CSVEDQGGQTFTEAFF.

J is TRBJ1-2 and V is TRBV10-3, with 7 positions matching TRBD1. The CDR3 is made up of 15 amino acids. In germline, CDR1 is ENHRY, CDR2 SYGVKD. Losses at the gene ends were 7 bases for V and 5 bases for J; bases not matched to a gene: 13. This chain's CDR3 is CAITEGARLLYGYTF. The CDR3, as DNA: TGTGCCATCACAGAGGGGGCTCGCCTATTATATGGCTACACCTTC.

Notes on this clone: Other DNA sequences in the same sample also yield this CDR3. The chain employs TRBV28 and TRBJ2-7; 8 bases agree with TRBD2. The CDR3 is 14 amino acids. Germline V gene lookup returns CDR1 MDHEN and CDR2 SYDVKM. Unmatched junction bases numbered 1, after V lost 1 base and J lost 2 bases. The CDR3 region has the DNA TGTGCCAGCAGTTTATCGGGGGGGGCCTACGAGCAGTACTTC. Translation gives CASSLSGGAYEQYF.

To note about this clone: The identical CDR3 is also encoded by other nucleotide sequences in the sample. The V and J genes are TRBV6-5 and TRBJ1-1; D is perhaps TRBD1 (6 bases). CDR1 and CDR2 (germline): MNHEY, SVGAGI. The ends were cut back, 5 bases at V and 3 bases at J, with 13 bases in the middle. This CDR3 contains 14 residues. CDR3 in DNA: TGTGCCAGCAGTCCCCGAACAGGGTACACTGAAGCTTTCTTT. Protein product: CASSPRTGYTEAFF.

The chain links TRBV7-8 to TRBJ2-3; 9 nucleotides agree with TRBD1. V was clipped by 5 bases and J by 4 bases; unmatched bases: 7. The CDR3 consists of 15 residues. Germline CDR1 reads SGHVS; CDR2 reads FQNEAQ. The CDR3 is CASSLNRGPADTQYF. Here the CDR3 DNA reads TGTGCCAGCAGCCTAAACAGGGGGCCAGCAGATACGCAGTATTTT.

V is TRBV5-1 and J is TRBJ2-2; tentative D call: TRBD2 (6 bases). The CDR3 runs to 15 residues. V was pared by 0 bases and J by 4 bases, with 10 bases between. CDR1 and CDR2 (germline): SGHRS, YFSETQ. DNA of the CDR3: TGCGCCAGCAGCTTGGGTCCCGGGGGCACCGGGGAGCTGTTTTTT. This translates into CASSLGPGGTGELFF.

The table lists this clone with a count of one. This chain links TRBV6-1 with TRBJ2-5; D gene unclear. The V end lost 8 bases, the J end lost 0 bases, and 4 bases lay between the germline ends. The germline V gene has CDR1 MNHNS and CDR2 SASEGT. There are 11 residues in the CDR3. CDR3 sequence (DNA): TGTGCCAGCCCCGACCAAGAGACCCAGTACTTC. This sequence encodes CASPDQETQYF.

V gene TRBV18 combines with J gene TRBJ1-1, with TRBD1 as a possible D gene (5 bases). This CDR3 is 12 amino acids long. Germline V gives CDR1 KGHSH, CDR2 LQKENI. Trimming removed 2 bases from V and 7 bases from J, with 8 bases in between. The CDR3 DNA reads TGTGCCAGCTCACCAATGACAGTTGAAGCTTTCTTT. This translates into CASSPMTVEAFF.

V usage is TRBV5-1 and J usage is TRBJ2-4; 15 nucleotides agree with TRBD2. V shed 3 bases, J shed 0 bases, and the junction held 7 bases outside the gene matches. Looked up from germline, CDR1 is SGHRS and CDR2 is YFSETQ. The CDR3 covers 19 residues. The CDR3 region is CASSSWTSGGALAKNIQYF. The DNA of the CDR3 is TGCGCCAGCAGCTCCTGGACTAGCGGGGGGGCCCTAGCCAAAAACATTCAGTACTTC.

CDR3 in DNA: TGTGCCAGCAGAGTAGCGGGGGGGTTTTCCTACGAGCAGTACTTC. Translating gives CASRVAGGFSYEQYF. The chain employs TRBV2 and TRBJ2-7; 11 bases fit TRBD2. The J segment lost 1 base and the V segment lost 6 bases, leaving 5 bases of the junction unmatched. Per germline, CDR1 SNHLY and CDR2 FYNNEI. CDR3 length: 15 amino acids.

This sequence joins TRBV7-2 and TRBJ1-5, with D possibly matching TRBD1 (5 bases). The CDR3 runs to 14 residues. Trimming took off 5 bases at V and 2 bases at J, with 10 bases between the two ends. Germline values: CDR1 SGHTA, CDR2 FQGNSA. The CDR3 here is CASSGAVGNQPQHF. In nucleotides, the CDR3 is TGTGCCAGCAGCGGGGCGGTTGGCAATCAGCCCCAGCATTTT.

This clone has only a few counts. The rearrangement joins TRBV4-1 to TRBJ2-2, with D perhaps matching TRBD1 (5 bases). Germline V CDR1 and CDR2: MGHRA, YSYEKL. This CDR3 is 18 amino acids long. V was trimmed by 0 bases and J by 6 bases, leaving 20 bases between them. The CDR3 bases are TGCGCCAGCAGCCAAGATGGTATTATGCAGGGTTGGGCCGGGGAGCTGTTTTTT. It yields the protein CASSQDGIMQGWAGELFF.

V gene TRBV5-4 combines with J gene TRBJ2-1, with D unresolved. Germline V lookup: CDR1 SGHNT, CDR2 YYREEE (reference sequence). This CDR3 has 13 residues. Between the trimmed V and J ends, which lost 5 bases and 3 bases, there was a span of 9 bases. The CDR3 here is CASRFSGYNEQFF. CDR3 nucleotides: TGTGCCAGCAGATTCTCCGGCTACAATGAGCAGTTCTTC. Full variable domain (remainder filled in from reference TRBV5-4 and TRBJ2-1): ETGVTQSPTHLIKTRGQQVTLRCSSQSGHNTVSWYQQALGQGPQFIFQYYREEENGRGNFPPRFSGLQFPNYSSELNVNALELDDSALYLCASRFSGYNEQFFGPGTRLTVL.

This clone has more than one count but fewer than ten. The chain combines TRBV19 with TRBJ2-3; 8 nucleotides match TRBD2. After removal of 6 bases from V and 4 bases from J, the junction contained 15 bases not matched to a gene. Per germline, CDR1 LNHDA and CDR2 SQIVND (reference sequence). There are 17 residues in the CDR3. In DNA form, the CDR3 reads TGTGCCAGTAGCTCCACCGCCGGGACTAGGGGGGCAGATACGCAGTATTTT. The encoded protein is CASSSTAGTRGADTQYF.

In its sample, this clone was seen once. V usage is TRBV27 and J usage is TRBJ2-6; 10 bases map to TRBD1. V lost 5 bases and J lost 0; bases outside the gene matches: 13. Germline V lookup: CDR1 MNHEY, CDR2 SMNVEV (reference sequence). The CDR3 totals 20 residues. CDR3 residues: CASSPGTGEKASSGANVLTF. The CDR3 DNA follows: TGTGCCAGCAGTCCCGGGACAGGGGAGAAGGCTAGCTCTGGGGCCAACGTCCTGACTTTC.

The CDR3 DNA sequence: TGTGCCACCAGCAGAGATCGGGGGGGCTACGAGCAGTACTTC. This encodes CATSRDRGGYEQYF. V and J are TRBV15 and TRBJ2-7; 8 bases map to TRBD2. This CDR3 has 14 residues. The V gene's germline CDR1 is LNHNV and CDR2 YYDKDF (reference sequence). The ends lost 0 bases at V and 3 bases at J; junction bases unmatched: 1.

This clone was picked up a small number of times. J is TRBJ1-6 and V is TRBV30, with no clear D. Per the germline V gene, CDR1 is GTSNPN and CDR2 is SVGIG (reference sequence). The CDR3 has 15 amino acids. The germline V and J ends were trimmed by 4 bases and 5 bases, with 15 bases remaining between them. The CDR3 loop reads CAWIRAGLDNSPLHF. DNA for the CDR3: TGTGCCTGGATAAGGGCCGGACTCGATAATTCACCCCTCCACTTT.

This clone appeared a few times. The V call is TRBV7-9, the J call TRBJ1-5; no clear D. Trimming removed 2 bases at V and 3 bases at J, with 5 bases between. The CDR3 consists of 13 residues. Germline V gene sequence: CDR1 SEHNR, CDR2 FQNEAQ (reference sequence). The CDR3 DNA reads as TGTGCCAGCAGCTTAAATTACAATCAGCCCCAGCATTTT. Its translation is CASSLNYNQPQHF.